This T cell receptor (beta chain) was obtained from a study of identical twins. Germline CDR1 and CDR2: SGHVS and FQNEAQ. The trim removed 3 bases at V and 7 bases at J, leaving 21 bases unmatched. The CDR3 has 19 residues. Of note for this clonotype: As yet, its antigen is unknown. A read error is possible here, since a much larger clone lies one base away.

From the 5' RACE reads, TCRdb called clonotypes with MiXCR, one entry per CDR3 protein. The sample comprises roughly 250,000 distinct CDR3 sequences, 11% to 15% of which are singletons, and about 9% rests with the top ten. Study-wide results and caveats: Memory repertoires showed no such pattern, whereas abundant cord blood beta clonotypes carried fewer insertions.

All donors comprised healthy Caucasians. The specimen was memory (CD45RO+) T cells sorted from blood. The rearrangement links TRBV7-8 to TRBJ2-1, with 7 nucleotides matching TRBD2. The receptor was isolated from a woman in her late teens or twenties in good health. This chain's CDR3 is CASSFGRPRASGLENEQFF. The CDR3 nucleotides read TGTGCCAGCAGCTTTGGGCGCCCCAGGGCTAGCGGTCTCGAAAATGAGCAGTTCTTC.